The source of this T cell receptor (beta chain) is a study of PD-L1 blockade in urothelial cancer. Study in general: Across blood samples, T cells had a median count of approximately 130,000.

V trimming: 8 bases; J trimming: 2 bases; junction bases outside the gene matches: 3. The CDR3 covers 13 residues. Germline CDR1 reads MNHEY; CDR2 reads SVGAGI. Spiked synthetic TCR analogs estimated absolute template abundance per PCR. Sequencing used immunoSEQ multiplex PCR; TCRdb keeps in-frame clones, though not all of them. The data hold about 44,000 clones, with roughly 82% observed a single time. The TCR sequence derives from a man aged 65-85 years with urothelial cancer. This material consisted of PBMCs, taken around atezolizumab (anti-PD-L1) treatment. The genes are TRBV6-5 and TRBJ1-3; TRBD1 matches 7 bases. The CDR3 region is CASSDRAGNTIYF. Here the CDR3 DNA reads TGTGCCAGCTCCGACAGGGCTGGAAACACCATATATTTT.